A selection of T cell receptor beta chains follows, all from one sample in a study of beta chain features in type 1 diabetes. The table came from immunoSEQ multiplex PCR; TCRdb's copy has only in-frame clones and leaves some out. Here the sample spans 150,000 to 200,000 clones, roughly 65% being singletons. Sequencing used naive CD4+ T cells from blood. These receptors were obtained from a man aged 25-45 years with type 1 diabetes. Both conserved end residues are part of each CDR3. The order of the fields is CDR3 length, D gene, V gene, clone size, J gene, CDR3 DNA, CDR3 protein. A D gene is named only where the DNA matches it firmly. The listing skips clone size in some rows; elsewhere it reads once, few, many or a size class.

>12|-|TRBV2|-|TRBJ2-3
TGTGCCAGCCCCACAAGCACAGATACGCAGTATTTT
CASPTSTDTQYF
>13|-|TRBV25-1|-|TRBJ1-1
TGTGCCAGCAGTGAATGGGGGTCCACTGAAGCTTTCTTT
CASSEWGSTEAFF
>14|TRBD1|TRBV30|few|TRBJ1-2
TGTGCCTGGAGGGACAGACAGGGCACCTATGGCTACACCTTC
CAWRDRQGTYGYTF
>12|-|TRBV7-9|-|TRBJ1-6
TGTGCCAGCAGTTCGGGACCCAGGCCCCTCCACTTT
CASSSGPRPLHF
>13|-|TRBV28|-|TRBJ2-2
TGTGCCAGCCCGAGCGGTCTAACCGGGGAGCTGTTTTTT
CASPSGLTGELFF
>14|TRBD1|TRBV18|-|TRBJ2-7
TGTGCCAGCTCACCACCTGACAGGGGCCACGAGCAGTACTTC
CASSPPDRGHEQYF
>13|TRBD1|TRBV29-1|few|TRBJ2-4
TGCAGCGTTGGACAGGGCCCTAGGGGCATTCAGTACTTC
CSVGQGPRGIQYF
>14|-|TRBV29-1|-|TRBJ1-1
TGCAGCGTTGTTTCATCCACCCGAGGCACTGAAGCTTTCTTT
CSVVSSTRGTEAFF
>18|-|TRBV7-2|-|TRBJ2-3
TGTGCCAGCAGCTTAGTTGGCAGGGGCATCCTTAGCACAGATACGCAGTATTTT
CASSLVGRGILSTDTQYF
>13|-|TRBV10-3|-|TRBJ2-7
TGTGCCATCAGGACACCCGGCCAAGACGAGCAGTACTTC
CAIRTPGQDEQYF